One and the same sample provided the 25 T cell receptor beta chains below, sequenced in a study of cytomegalovirus exposure and HLA in healthy donors (dated by TCRdb to about 2017). The library relied on the immunoSEQ multiplex PCR assay. A mixture of 60 forward primers for TCR Vbeta segments and 13 reverse primers for TCR Jbeta segments was used in the multiplex PCR. TCRdb re-hosts the immuneACCESS table, in-frame sequences only. Its copies lack some clones; in the studies checked, an unresolved V gene accounts for under half of them, and the cause for the rest is not known. For this sample there are around 120,000 clones; about 80% appear just once. Under 3.5% of the sample lies in the top ten. The sample taken for sequencing was PBMCs. These receptors were taken from a male donor in good health and CMV-seronegative.

This sequence joins TRBV6-5 and TRBJ2-3, with 10 bases identical to TRBD1. Trimming cost V 5 bases and J 6 bases; bases outside gene matches: 8. This CDR3 has 15 residues. The germline V gene encodes CDR1 MNHEY and CDR2 SVGAGI. CDR3 sequence reads: CASSTRQGASDTQYF. The CDR3 DNA reads TGTGCCAGCAGTACCCGACAGGGGGCTTCGGATACGCAGTATTTT.

The chain uses TRBV7-9 and TRBJ2-7, with D possibly TRBD1 on 5 matching bases. Germline V gene sequence: CDR1 SEHNR, CDR2 FQNEAQ (reference sequence). V was trimmed by 5 bases and J by 2 bases, leaving 16 bases between them. The CDR3 is made up of 15 amino acids. The CDR3 DNA reads TGTGCCAGCAGCCCCCCCCAGGGTGGGCCCTACGAGCAGTACTTC. Translated: CASSPPQGGPYEQYF.

This chain connects TRBV15 to TRBJ2-3; 8 nucleotides align to TRBD1. The length of the CDR3 is 14 residues. V gave up 7 bases and J gave up 3 bases; unmatched junction bases: 6. Germline lookup yields CDR1 LNHNV and CDR2 YYDKDF (reference sequence). The CDR3 sequence is CATKSGQETDTQYF. DNA for the CDR3: TGTGCCACCAAATCGGGACAGGAAACAGATACGCAGTATTTT.

This chain links TRBV2 with TRBJ1-5; D possibly corresponds to TRBD1 (6 bases). The CDR3 covers 12 residues. The ends were cut back, 3 bases at V and 11 bases at J, with 11 bases in the middle. Germline-derived CDR1 and CDR2 are SNHLY and FYNNEI. The CDR3 coding sequence is TGTGCCAGCAGTGACAGGGGAAGGGCCCAGCATTTT. It codes for CASSDRGRAQHF.

Here the CDR3 DNA reads TGTGCCAGCAGCGAGACTAGCGGGGGTCACAATGAGCAGTTCTTC. Protein product: CASSETSGGHNEQFF. The chain combines TRBV9 with TRBJ2-1; 12 bases align to TRBD2. The germline V gene encodes CDR1 SGDLS and CDR2 YYNGEE. V dropped 3 bases and J dropped 5; count of bases not matched to a gene: 3. The CDR3 has 15 residues. Using reference TRBV9 and TRBJ2-1 for the parts outside the CDR3, the full variable domain is DSGVTQTPKHLITATGQRVTLRCSPRSGDLSVYWYQQSLDQGLQFLIQYYNGEERAKGNILERFSAQQFPDLHSELNLSSLELGDSALYFCASSETSGGHNEQFFGPGTRLTVL.

This chain links TRBV15 with TRBJ1-3; tentatively, D is TRBD1 (6 bases). Per germline, CDR1 LNHNV and CDR2 YYDKDF (reference sequence). V was trimmed by 0 bases and J by 2 bases, leaving 14 bases between them. There are 17 residues in the CDR3. CDR3 nucleotides: TGTGCCACCAGCAGAGAATACACAGGGAACACTGGAAACACCATATATTTT. Its protein is CATSREYTGNTGNTIYF.

The CDR3 DNA is TGTGCCAGCAGCAGCGCTAGCGGGAGATTATATGAGCAGTTCTTC. This codes for CASSSASGRLYEQFF. This chain joins TRBV7-9 and TRBJ2-1; 10 positions match TRBD2. CDR3 length equals 15 residues. V shed 5 bases and J 8 bases; nucleotides not matched to a gene: 9. Germline V gene sequence: CDR1 SEHNR, CDR2 FQNEAQ (reference sequence).

The CDR3 here is CASSFEILAGTYNEQFF. CDR3 in DNA: TGCGCCAGCAGCTTCGAGATTCTAGCGGGGACCTACAATGAGCAGTTCTTC. J is TRBJ2-1 and V is TRBV5-1; 9 bases map to TRBD2. Germline V lookup: CDR1 SGHRS, CDR2 YFSETQ. V lost 2 bases, J lost 2 bases, and 8 bases stayed unmatched. The CDR3 is made up of 17 amino acids.

V and J are TRBV7-2 and TRBJ2-1, with 8 bases identical to TRBD2. The CDR3 sequence is 17 residues long. V lost 5 bases and J lost 4; bases outside the gene matches: 13. Germline values: CDR1 SGHTA, CDR2 FQGNSA. The CDR3 bases are TGTGCCAGCAGCCCCATTAGTGGAGCGGGGGCATACAATGAGCAGTTCTTC. Translation: CASSPISGAGAYNEQFF.

The gene calls are TRBV18 and TRBJ1-2, with 7 bases aligning to TRBD1. The germline V gene has CDR1 KGHSH and CDR2 LQKENI. J lost 7 bases, V lost 0 bases, and 5 bases had no gene match. This CDR3 contains 14 residues. The CDR3, as DNA: TGTGCCAGCTCACCACCGGGGGACAGCTCTGGCTACACCTTC. Protein sequence: CASSPPGDSSGYTF.

This chain uses TRBV4-2 with TRBJ1-2; the match to TRBD1 covers 9 bases. Germline CDR1 LGHNA, CDR2 YNFKEQ. V shed 0 bases and J 7 bases; nucleotides not matched to a gene: 6. The CDR3 runs to 15 residues. CDR3 sequence (DNA): TGTGCCAGCAGCCAAGATTTGGGACAGGGTTTTGGCTACACCTTC. It encodes CASSQDLGQGFGYTF.

The CDR3 sequence: CASSPGDKITNTEAFF. CDR3 nucleotide sequence: TGTGCCAGCTCACCCGGGGACAAGATAACGAACACTGAAGCTTTCTTT. The chain uses TRBV18 and TRBJ1-1; D might be TRBD1 (6 bases). The V and J ends lost 3 bases and 1 base respectively, with 15 bases between them. The CDR3 contains 16 residues. Looked up from germline, CDR1 is KGHSH and CDR2 is LQKENI.

This chain joins TRBV30 and TRBJ1-2; 8 nucleotides agree with TRBD1. V dropped 3 bases and J dropped 3; count of bases not matched to a gene: 9. This CDR3 spans 15 amino acids. Per the germline V gene, CDR1 is GTSNPN and CDR2 is SVGIG (reference sequence). CDR3 sequence reads: CAWRAKDRAHYGYTF. DNA for the CDR3: TGTGCCTGGAGGGCTAAGGACAGGGCCCACTATGGCTACACCTTC.

This clone was found once. The J gene is TRBJ2-3, the V gene TRBV25-1; tentative D call: TRBD2 (6 bases). Germline assignment: CDR1 MGHDK and CDR2 SYGVNS. Trimming removed 7 bases from V and 6 bases from J, with 20 bases in between. This CDR3 is 15 amino acids long. CDR3 coding DNA: TGTGCCAGCACCCCGGGGACTGAACATCGGGATACGCAGTATTTT. Protein sequence: CASTPGTEHRDTQYF.

This clone was seen once. V and J are TRBV19 and TRBJ1-4; D is uncertain. V was trimmed by 3 bases and J by 8 bases, leaving 7 bases between them. Germline lookup yields CDR1 LNHDA and CDR2 SQIVND (reference sequence). This CDR3 spans 12 amino acids. CDR3 region: CASSMRREKLFF. In nucleotides, the CDR3 is TGTGCCAGTAGTATGAGGAGGGAAAAACTGTTTTTT.

This clone was recorded only once. This rearrangement joins TRBV19 to TRBJ2-2; 8 positions match TRBD1. Germline V gene sequence: CDR1 LNHDA, CDR2 SQIVND (reference sequence). This CDR3 has 14 residues. Losses at the gene ends were 5 bases for V and 6 bases for J; bases not matched to a gene: 5. In DNA, the CDR3 is TGTGCCAGTAGTGTGGACAGGGAGGCCGGGGAGCTGTTTTTT. It encodes CASSVDREAGELFF.

The J gene is TRBJ1-6, the V gene TRBV10-1; 7 nucleotides align to TRBD1. Germline trimming cut 9 bases from V and 8 bases from J; bases unmatched to any gene: 7. This CDR3 contains 13 residues. CDR1 WNHNN and CDR2 SYGVQD come from the germline V gene (reference sequence). The CDR3 sequence: CASSTGRDSPLHF. The CDR3 nucleotides read TGCGCCAGTTCGACAGGGCGGGATTCACCCCTCCACTTT.

This clone was seen a few times. V and J are TRBV30 and TRBJ1-1; 8 bases line up with TRBD1. This CDR3 region has 13 residues. The V gene end was trimmed by 3 bases and the J gene end by 10 bases; junction bases not matched to a gene: 10. Germline V gene sequence: CDR1 GTSNPN, CDR2 SVGIG (reference sequence). The DNA of the CDR3 is TGTGCCTGGAGCACCGGACAGGGTGGGGGAGCTTTCTTT. Its protein is CAWSTGQGGGAFF.

Turning to this clone: Germline and junction disagree at one end, which may indicate a read error. The chain uses TRBV7-9 and TRBJ1-2, with D possibly matching TRBD1 (6 bases). The CDR3 sequence is 15 residues long. Germline loops: CDR1 SEHNR, CDR2 FQNEAQ (reference sequence). The CDR3 loop is CSSSSIRGTNYGYTF. In DNA form, the CDR3 reads TGTTCCAGCAGCTCTATCAGGGGTACTAACTATGGCTACACCTTC.

The chain recombines TRBV6-4 with TRBJ1-2; no reliable D call. There are 12 residues in the CDR3. Germline V gene sequence: CDR1 MRHNA, CDR2 SNTAGT. V was trimmed by 0 bases and J by 8 bases, leaving 7 bases between them. CDR3 residues: CASSDSGYGYTF. CDR3 in DNA: TGTGCCAGCAGTGACTCGGGCTACGGCTACACCTTC.

The chain employs TRBV6-5 and TRBJ2-7; TRBD1 matches at 8 bases. The J segment lost 1 base and the V segment lost 7 bases, leaving 3 bases of the junction unmatched. The CDR3 spans 13 residues. Germline V lookup: CDR1 MNHEY, CDR2 SVGAGI. CDR3 in amino acids: CASIDRGSYEQYF. The DNA of the CDR3 is TGTGCCAGCATAGACAGGGGTTCCTACGAGCAGTACTTC.

The chain combines TRBV7-8 with TRBJ1-2; 10 bases agree with TRBD1. CDR1 and CDR2 from the germline V gene are SGHVS and FQNEAQ. CDR3 length equals 17 residues. V was pared by 5 bases and J by 4 bases, with 13 bases of the junction left unmatched. DNA for the CDR3: TGTGCCAGCAGCGCTCGACAGGGGGCTATCGGTTCCTATGGCTACACCTTC. Translated: CASSARQGAIGSYGYTF.

The chain is built from TRBV7-9 and TRBJ1-5; 7 positions match TRBD1. The V gene end was trimmed by 5 bases and the J gene end by 3 bases; junction bases not matched to a gene: 7. This CDR3 is built from 15 residues. Germline-derived CDR1 and CDR2 are SEHNR and FQNEAQ (reference sequence). Written as DNA, the CDR3 is TGTGCCAGCAGCCCATACGGGACAGACAATCAGCCCCAGCATTTT. Translated, it gives CASSPYGTDNQPQHF.

In this sample, this clone turned up a few times. Written as DNA, the CDR3 is TGCGCCAGCAGCTTGGGGGGGAGGAGTATCAATGGCTACACCTTC. Its protein is CASSLGGRSINGYTF. The rearrangement links TRBV5-1 to TRBJ1-2, with D perhaps TRBD1 (5 bases). From germline, CDR1 is SGHRS and CDR2 YFSETQ. There are 15 residues in the CDR3. V was trimmed by 0 bases and J by 6 bases, leaving 15 bases between them.

The V gene is TRBV15, the J gene TRBJ2-1; 7 nucleotides match TRBD2. Germline V lookup: CDR1 LNHNV, CDR2 YYDKDF (reference sequence). V was pared by 0 bases and J by 4 bases, with 9 bases of the junction left unmatched. The CDR3 spans 17 residues. The DNA for the CDR3 is TGTGCCACCAGCAGAGATAAGGGGAGCGGGAATTACAATGAGCAGTTCTTC. Its protein is CATSRDKGSGNYNEQFF.